The T cell receptor beta chain described here comes from a study of CD8 T cells in ankylosing spondylitis. Study findings and constraints: A motif of fewer than ten highly homologous TCR beta variants was seen as apparently characteristic of ankylosing spondylitis blood. There was reportedly significant enrichment of clones that were disease-linked in matched ankylosing spondylitis synovial fluid.

Scientists made TCR beta libraries using quantitative 5'-RACE with molecular barcodes. From the 5' RACE reads, TCRdb called clonotypes with MiXCR, one entry per CDR3 protein. This table has 150,000 to 200,000 distinct CDR3 sequences, 15% to 20% appearing once. As to this clonotype: Its target is unknown.

CDR1 is MDHEN and CDR2 is SYDVKM in the germline V gene. V dropped 3 bases and J dropped 6; count of bases not matched to a gene: 8. The CDR3 is made up of 16 amino acids. The chain is built from TRBV28 and TRBJ2-1; 10 bases agree with TRBD2. Sequencing was done on a sample of blood, either unsorted or a sorted T cell fraction (not recorded which). The receptor was isolated from a male donor with ankylosing spondylitis or in good health (not recorded which). The CDR3, as DNA: TGTGCCAGCAGTTTTCTAAGCGGGAGGGCCGGCAATGAGCAGTTCTTC. It translates to CASSFLSGRAGNEQFF.